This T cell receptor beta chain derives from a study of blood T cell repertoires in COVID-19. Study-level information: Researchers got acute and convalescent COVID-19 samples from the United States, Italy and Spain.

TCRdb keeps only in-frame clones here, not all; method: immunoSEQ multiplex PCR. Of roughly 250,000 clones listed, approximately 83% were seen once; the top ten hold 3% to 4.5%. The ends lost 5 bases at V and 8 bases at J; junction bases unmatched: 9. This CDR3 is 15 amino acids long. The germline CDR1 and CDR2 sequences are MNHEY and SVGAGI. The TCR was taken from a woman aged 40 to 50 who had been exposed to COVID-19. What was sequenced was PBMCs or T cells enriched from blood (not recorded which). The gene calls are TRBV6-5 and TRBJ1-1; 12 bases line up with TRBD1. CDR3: CASSQIRDRGREAFF. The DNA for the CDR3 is TGTGCCAGCAGTCAGATCCGGGACAGGGGGCGCGAAGCTTTCTTT.